The clone carrying this T cell receptor beta chain appeared once. Its specificity is not known. The PCR made use of 60 Vbeta and 13 Jbeta primers. TCRdb's table, derived via immunoSEQ multiplex PCR, lists solely in-frame clones and lacks some. The table lists about 120,000 clones, approximately 80% of them singletons, with 2.5% to 3.5% in the top ten. The sample comes from a study of cytomegalovirus exposure and HLA in healthy donors. The length of the CDR3 is 14 residues. The germline CDR1 and CDR2 sequences are SQVTM and ANQGSEA. V shed 4 bases and J 5 bases; nucleotides not matched to a gene: 7. Study findings and constraints: Information on immune exposure was restricted to one variable (CMV serostatus). For cytomegalovirus status, the classifier reportedly gave diagnoses with high specificity and sensitivity. In the analysis, some V segments, TRBV6-2 and TRBV6-3 included, were excluded as indistinguishable. The authors later found most CMV-associated TCR beta chains appeared HLA-restricted.

The TCR originated in a woman between 40 and 50 years old in good health and CMV-seropositive. The rearrangement joins TRBV29-1 to TRBJ1-5; TRBD1 matches at 8 bases. Sequenced input: PBMCs. CDR3 protein: CSVAATGVDQPQHF. The CDR3 region has the DNA TGCAGCGTTGCTGCGACAGGGGTAGATCAGCCCCAGCATTTT.